This T cell receptor (beta chain) comes out of a study of T cells expressing NK-cell markers. Overall study: HCMV seropositivity characterized seven of the eight sequenced donors, and seronegativity one.

Study results and caveats: Dominant NKG2C+ clonotypes in roughly 6 donors made up roughly 1.0-8% of CD8+ T cells.

No DNA is given; TCRdb re-called the 5' RACE reads and lists each CDR3 protein once. The table for this sample gives 550,000 or so distinct CDR3 sequences. Comment on this clonotype: Its antigen remains unknown.

The CDR3 sequence is 16 residues long. The sequenced sample consisted of blood T cells: a sorted CD56 or NKG2C T cell subset, CD4+ or CD8+ T cells, or bulk PBMC T cells (not recorded which). This chain connects TRBV12-3 or TRBV12-4 to TRBJ1-5. The source of this sequence is a man between 18 and 35 years old in good health. CDR3 loop: CASSLGWPKVIRPQHF.